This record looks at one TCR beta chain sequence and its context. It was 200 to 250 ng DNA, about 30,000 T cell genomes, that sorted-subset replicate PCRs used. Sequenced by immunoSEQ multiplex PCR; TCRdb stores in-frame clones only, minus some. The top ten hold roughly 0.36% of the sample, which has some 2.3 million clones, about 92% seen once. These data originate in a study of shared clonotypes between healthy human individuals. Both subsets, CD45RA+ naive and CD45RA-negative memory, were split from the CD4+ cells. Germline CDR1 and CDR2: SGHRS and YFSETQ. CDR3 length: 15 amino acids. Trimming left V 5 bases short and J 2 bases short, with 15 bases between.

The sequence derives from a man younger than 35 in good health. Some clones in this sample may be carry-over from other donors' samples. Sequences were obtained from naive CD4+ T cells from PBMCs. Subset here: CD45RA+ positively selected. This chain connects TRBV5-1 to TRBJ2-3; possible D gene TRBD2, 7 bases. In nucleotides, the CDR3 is TGCGCCAGCAGGACGAGCGGGACAACCACAGATACGCAGTATTTT. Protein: CASRTSGTTTDTQYF.